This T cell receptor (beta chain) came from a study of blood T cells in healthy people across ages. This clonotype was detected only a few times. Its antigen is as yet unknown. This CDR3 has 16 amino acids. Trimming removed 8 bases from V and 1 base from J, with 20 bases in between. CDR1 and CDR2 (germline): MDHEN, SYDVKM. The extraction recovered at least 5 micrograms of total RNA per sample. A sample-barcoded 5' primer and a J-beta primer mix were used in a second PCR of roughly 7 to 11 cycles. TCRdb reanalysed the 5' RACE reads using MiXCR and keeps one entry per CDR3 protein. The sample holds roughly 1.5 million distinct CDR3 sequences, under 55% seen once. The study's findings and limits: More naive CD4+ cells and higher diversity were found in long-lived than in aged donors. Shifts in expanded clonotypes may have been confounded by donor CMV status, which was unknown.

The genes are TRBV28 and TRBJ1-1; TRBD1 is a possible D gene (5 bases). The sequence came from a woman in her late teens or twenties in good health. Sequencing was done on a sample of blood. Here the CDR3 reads CASPQGDSTQNTEAFF. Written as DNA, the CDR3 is TGTGCCAGCCCCCAGGGTGACTCGACACAGAACACTGAAGCTTTCTTT.